This record covers a single TCR beta chain. Its antigen is not identified. The junction departs from germline at one end; a sequencing error may be responsible. Community-dwelling subjects without influenza vaccination in the prior 6 months were enrolled. The data were taken from a study of follicular helper T cells after annual influenza vaccination. Study-wide findings and caveats: Day 7 ICOS+CD38+ clones were most often found later in ICOS-CD38- cTfh cells.

This CDR3 comprises 14 residues. From germline, CDR1 is SGHTA and CDR2 FQGNSA. Profiled with immunoSEQ multiplex PCR; TCRdb holds only in-frame clones, not every one. This sample has about 11,000 clones, with around four fifths found just once. Sequencing used CXCR5- memory CD4+ T cells sorted from blood, obtained 6 weeks after influenza vaccination. The receptor's source is an adult who received the influenza vaccine. This rearrangement joins TRBV7-2 to TRBJ1-4; 7 nucleotides match TRBD1. The CDR3 spells CASSITSGGGRESF. In DNA form, the CDR3 reads TGTGCCAGCAGCATAACGTCAGGGGGGGGACGTGAGTCTTTT. Full variable domain (rest looked up from reference TRBV7-2 and TRBJ1-4): GAGVSQSPSNKVTEKGKDVELRCDPISGHTALYWYRQSLGQGLEFLIYFQGNSAPDKSGLPSDRFSAERTGGSVSTLTIQRTQQEDSAVYLCASSITSGGGRESFGSGTQLSVL.